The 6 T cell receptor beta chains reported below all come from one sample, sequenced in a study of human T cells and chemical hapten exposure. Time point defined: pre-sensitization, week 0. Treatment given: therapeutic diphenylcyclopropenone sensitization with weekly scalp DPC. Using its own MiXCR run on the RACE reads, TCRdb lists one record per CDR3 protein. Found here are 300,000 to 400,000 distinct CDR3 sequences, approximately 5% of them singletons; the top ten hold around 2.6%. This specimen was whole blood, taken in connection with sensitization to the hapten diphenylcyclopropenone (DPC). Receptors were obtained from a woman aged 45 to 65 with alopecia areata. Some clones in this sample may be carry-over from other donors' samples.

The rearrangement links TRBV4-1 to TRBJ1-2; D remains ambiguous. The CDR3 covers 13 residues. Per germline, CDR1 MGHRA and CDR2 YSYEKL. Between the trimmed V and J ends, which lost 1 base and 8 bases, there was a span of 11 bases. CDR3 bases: TGCGCCAGCAGCCAAGGGGCAGGTGGGGGCTACACCTTC. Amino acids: CASSQGAGGGYTF.

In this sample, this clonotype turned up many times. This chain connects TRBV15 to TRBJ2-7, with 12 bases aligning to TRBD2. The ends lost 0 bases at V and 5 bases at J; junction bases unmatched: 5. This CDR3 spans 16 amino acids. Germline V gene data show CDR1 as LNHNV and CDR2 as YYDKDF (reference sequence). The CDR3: CATSRDYLAGGHEQYF. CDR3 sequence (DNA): TGTGCCACCAGCAGAGACTACCTAGCGGGAGGGCACGAGCAGTACTTC.

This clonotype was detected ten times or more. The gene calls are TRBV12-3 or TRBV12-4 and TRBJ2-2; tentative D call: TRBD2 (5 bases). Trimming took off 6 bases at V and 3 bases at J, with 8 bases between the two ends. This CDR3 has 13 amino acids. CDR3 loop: CASSLRDTGELFF. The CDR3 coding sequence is TGTGCCAGCAGCTTGCGGGACACCGGGGAGCTGTTTTTT.

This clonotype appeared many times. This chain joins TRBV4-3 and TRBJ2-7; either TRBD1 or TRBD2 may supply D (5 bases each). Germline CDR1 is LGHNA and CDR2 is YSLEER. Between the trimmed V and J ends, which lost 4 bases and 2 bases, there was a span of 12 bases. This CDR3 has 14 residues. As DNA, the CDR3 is TGCGCCAGCAGCCTGGGGACGGAAACCTACGAGCAGTACTTC. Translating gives CASSLGTETYEQYF.

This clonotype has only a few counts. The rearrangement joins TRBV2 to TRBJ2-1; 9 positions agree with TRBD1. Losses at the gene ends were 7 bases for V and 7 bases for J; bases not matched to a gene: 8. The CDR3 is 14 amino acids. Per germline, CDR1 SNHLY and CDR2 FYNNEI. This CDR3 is CASKEQGARNEQFF. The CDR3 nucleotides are TGTGCCAGCAAGGAACAGGGGGCGCGGAATGAGCAGTTCTTC.

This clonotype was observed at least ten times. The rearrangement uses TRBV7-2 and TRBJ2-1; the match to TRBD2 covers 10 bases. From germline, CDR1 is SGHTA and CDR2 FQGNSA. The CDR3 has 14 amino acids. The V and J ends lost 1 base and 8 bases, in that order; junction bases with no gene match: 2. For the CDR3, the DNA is TGTGCCAGCAGCTTAGGGAGCGGGAGGGATGAGCAGTTCTTC. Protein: CASSLGSGRDEQFF.